This T cell receptor (beta chain) was recorded in a study of T-cell reconstitution after alpha-beta-depleted transplantation in children (dated by TCRdb to about 2016). As for the study more broadly: T-cell immune reconstitution after TCRalphabeta/CD19-depleted allogeneic hematopoietic cell transplantation in children was quantitatively tracked in the study by means of TCR repertoire profiling.

The germline V gene encodes CDR1 DFQATT and CDR2 SNEGSKA (reference sequence). The CDR3, cysteine through phenylalanine, is 15 amino acids long. The read is trimmed to its CDR3 DNA, 45 bases read in frame from base 1. The V end loses 3 bases and the J end loses 0 bases, and a stretch of 11 bases separates them. Libraries were made using PCR. These reads were obtained on an Illumina HiSeq 2500. TCR libraries were prepared with molecular barcoding, using unique molecular identifiers to normalize TCRbeta repertoire quantification. TCRdb ran its own pipeline on the public reads, namely fastp trimming at Q25 and MiXCR clone calling, and kept in-frame beta chains. Entries that share a CDR3 protein sequence are merged under the most common genes and DNA. This sample has about 370,000 distinct CDR3 sequences in its table, and roughly 21% of those were observed once. In total, the top ten clones hold 3.8% of the sample.

This clonotype was found many times. The antigen it recognizes is unknown. No qualities accompany the bases; no much larger clone lies one base away. The chain uses TRBV20-1 and TRBJ1-4; D gene: possibly TRBD1, on 6 matching bases. The clonotype originates from a human donor who donated a stem cell graft to a child with acute myeloid leukemia. Sequencing was performed on PBMCs from the stem cell graft donor, taken from the stem cell graft. The CDR3 reads CSARSQGATNEKLFF. DNA sequence: TGCAGTGCTAGGTCACAGGGAGCAACTAATGAAAAACTGTTTTTT.